This T cell receptor (beta chain) was captured in a study of blood T cell repertoires in COVID-19. Study-wide context: PBMCs, B-cell-depleted T cells, or T cells provided the cDNA or gDNA that made up the material.

Germline V gene lookup returns CDR1 MNHEY and CDR2 SVGAGI. Trimming cost V 2 bases and J 11 bases; bases outside gene matches: 7. The CDR3 loop spans 14 amino acids. In the original workflow: Estimation of nucleated cell counts relied on the amplification of reference gene primers. Clones were read by immunoSEQ multiplex PCR, and TCRdb kept only the in-frame ones, dropping some. That table supplies the V and J calls and clone size; D and trimming were determined from the DNA. The sample consists of over 200,000 clones, approximately 80% of them appearing once. This receptor was obtained from a woman of 80 years or more with active or convalescent COVID-19. The chain recombines TRBV6-5 with TRBJ2-1; 9 nucleotides match TRBD2. The source material was peripheral blood. The CDR3 region is CASSYIAGDHKQFF. The CDR3 region has the DNA TGTGCCAGCAGTTACATAGCGGGGGACCATAAGCAGTTCTTC.